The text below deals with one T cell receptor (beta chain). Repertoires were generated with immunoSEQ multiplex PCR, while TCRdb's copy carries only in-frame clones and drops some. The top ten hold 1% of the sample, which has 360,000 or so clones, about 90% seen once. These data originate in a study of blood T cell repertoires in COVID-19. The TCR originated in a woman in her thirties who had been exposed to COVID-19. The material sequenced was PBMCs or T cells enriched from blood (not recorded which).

CDR3 sequence reads: CASSAILADSTDTQYF. CDR3 DNA: TGTGCCAGCAGCGCGATACTAGCGGATAGCACAGATACGCAGTATTTT. The V and J genes are TRBV9 and TRBJ2-3; 8 nucleotides align to TRBD2. Unmatched junction bases numbered 6, after V lost 3 bases and J lost 0 bases. This CDR3 has 16 amino acids. Germline V gene lookup returns CDR1 SGDLS and CDR2 YYNGEE.